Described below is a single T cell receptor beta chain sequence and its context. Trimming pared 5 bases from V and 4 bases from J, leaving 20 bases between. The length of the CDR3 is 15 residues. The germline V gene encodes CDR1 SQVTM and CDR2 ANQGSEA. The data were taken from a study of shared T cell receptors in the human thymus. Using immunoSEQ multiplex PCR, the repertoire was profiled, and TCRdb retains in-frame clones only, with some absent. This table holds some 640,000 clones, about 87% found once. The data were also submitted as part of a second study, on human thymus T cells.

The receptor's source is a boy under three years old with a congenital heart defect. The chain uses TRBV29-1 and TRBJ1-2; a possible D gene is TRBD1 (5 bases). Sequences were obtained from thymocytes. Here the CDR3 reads CSVISRRGRVYGYTF. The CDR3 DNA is TGCAGCGTTATTTCGCGGCGGGGCAGGGTCTATGGCTACACCTTC.